These 20 T cell receptor delta chains were all obtained from the same sample, sequenced in a study of gamma-delta T cells after stem cell transplantation. TCRdb reanalysed the RT-PCR reads via CATT. The sample gives 2,500 to 3,000 delta-chain clones, 3% to 3.5% of which show up once; less than 35% is in the top ten. What was sequenced was gamma-delta T cells. Every receptor here comes from a human donor. It is not recorded whose cells these are; they may come from a transplant donor.

This clone showed up just a few times. TCRdb records a much larger clone's protein for this DNA, with a difference at residue 5 that likely arises from a read error; the protein given is the translation of the DNA. The rearrangement joins TRDV2 to TRDJ1; TRDD3 matches 9 bases. The CDR3 runs to 16 residues. Germline V CDR1 and CDR2: GEAIGNYY, EKD. The V gene end was trimmed by 2 bases and the J gene end by 2 bases; junction bases not matched to a gene: 8. This CDR3 reads CACDNLLGEKTDKLIF. DNA of the CDR3: TGTGCCTGTGACAATCTACTGGGGGAAAAAACCGATAAACTCATCTTT.

This clone rates as medium-sized (0.01 to 0.1%). V is TRDV2 and J is TRDJ1; 7 bases agree with TRDD3. The CDR3 runs 19 residues. J lost 3 bases, V lost 4 bases, and 22 bases had no gene match. Germline V lookup: CDR1 GEAIGNYY, CDR2 EKD. CDR3 sequence: CACEILGPNRGDMADKLIF. The DNA of the CDR3 is TGTGCCTGTGAGATACTGGGGCCTAATCGTGGGGATATGGCCGATAAACTCATCTTT.

This clone was picked up a small number of times. TCRdb assigns this DNA the protein of a much larger clone, which departs from its translation at residue 13; this likely reflects a read error, and the protein shown comes from translating the DNA. V and J are TRDV2 and TRDJ1, with 9 bases that match TRDD3. The germline V gene encodes CDR1 GEAIGNYY and CDR2 EKD. This CDR3 is built from 19 residues. Losses at the gene ends were 0 bases for V and 1 base for J; bases not matched to a gene: 14. CDR3 protein: CACDTVTGGPHPCTDKLIF. CDR3 bases: TGTGCCTGTGACACCGTTACTGGGGGACCTCACCCGTGCACCGATAAACTCATCTTT.

This clone was recorded a few times. The translation of this DNA and the TCRdb protein of a much larger clone differ at residue 5, probably owing to a read error; the protein shown here is translated from the DNA. The rearrangement links TRDV2 to TRDJ1; 13 nucleotides match TRDD3. The ends lost 3 bases at V and 8 bases at J; junction bases unmatched: 5. Germline V gene sequence: CDR1 GEAIGNYY, CDR2 EKD. The CDR3 loop spans 14 amino acids. The DNA for the CDR3 is TGTGCCTGTGACCCCACTGGGGGATACGGGAAACTCATCTTT. This gives the protein CACDPTGGYGKLIF.

For this clone: The mismatch at residue 9 between this DNA's translation and the TCRdb protein of a much larger clone likely reflects a read error; the protein shown is translated from the DNA. This sequence joins TRDV2 and TRDJ1; unclear D gene. The V gene's germline CDR1 is GEAIGNYY and CDR2 EKD. Trimming stripped 3 bases from V and 3 bases from J, with 13 bases between. This CDR3 region has 14 residues. As DNA, the CDR3 is TGTGCCTGTGACCCTGTAACAGACGCCGATAAACTCATCTTT. Amino acids: CACDPVTDADKLIF.

This clone is judged large. Distinct nucleotide sequences in the sample also encode this CDR3. The rearrangement uses TRDV2 and TRDJ1; 8 bases are shared with TRDD3. Germline V gene sequence: CDR1 GEAIGNYY, CDR2 EKD. V was clipped by 0 bases and J by 0 bases; unmatched bases: 11. The CDR3 extends over 18 amino acids. The CDR3 DNA follows: TGTGCCTGTGACACCGTAACGACTGGGGGTTTGTACACCGATAAACTCATCTTT. The encoded protein is CACDTVTTGGLYTDKLIF.

This clone is labeled medium-sized. A read error is likely here: a far larger clone is one base away. The V gene is TRDV2, the J gene TRDJ1; D is unresolved. Trimming left V 2 bases short and J 2 bases short, with 11 bases between. Germline loops: CDR1 GEAIGNYY, CDR2 EKD. The length of the CDR3 is 14 residues. CDR3 sequence: CACDMVVCTDKLIF. CDR3 nucleotide sequence: TGTGCCTGTGACATGGTCGTCTGTACCGATAAACTCATCTTT.

By share, this clone counts as medium-sized (0.01 to 0.1%). The chain carries TRDV2 and TRDJ1; no clear D gene. Deletions cut 0 bases from V and 5 bases from J, with 12 bases between. The CDR3 sequence is 14 residues long. Germline V gene lookup returns CDR1 GEAIGNYY and CDR2 EKD. CDR3 region: CACDTVGKVDKLIF. CDR3 sequence (DNA): TGTGCCTGTGACACCGTGGGAAAGGTGGATAAACTCATCTTT.

This clone is medium-sized in the sample. The genes are TRDV2 and TRDJ3, with 7 bases that match TRDD3. The J segment lost 10 bases and the V segment lost 2 bases, leaving 19 bases of the junction unmatched. The V gene's germline CDR1 is GEAIGNYY and CDR2 EKD. This CDR3 has 19 amino acids. CDR3 in DNA: TGTGCCTGTGACATAGTCGGGATCGTGGGGGAGTACGAAACCCGACAGATGTTTTTC. Translated: CACDIVGIVGEYETRQMFF.

This clone was seen a handful of times. A far larger clone is only one base removed, so a read error is likely. This chain links TRDV2 with TRDJ1, with TRDD3 matching 7 bases. Germline-derived CDR1 and CDR2 are GEAIGNYY and EKD. CDR3 length equals 17 residues. The CDR3 spells CACDTLFRGIKADKPIF. For the CDR3, the DNA is TGTGCCTGTGACACCCTTTTTCGGGGGATTAAGGCCGATAAACCCATCTTT.

As concerns this clone: A far larger clone differs by one base, so this is likely a read error. Other nucleotide sequences from this sample produce the same CDR3. V is TRDV2 and J is TRDJ1, with TRDD3 identical over 12 bases. Germline CDR1 reads GEAIGNYY; CDR2 reads EKD. The CDR3 is 22 residues long. In DNA, the CDR3 is TGCGCCTGTGACACCGCCATACTGGGGGATACACCCACCTCATTTTACACCGATAAACTCATCTTT. This codes for CACDTAILGDTPTSFYTDKLIF.

A note on this clone: This DNA translates differently at residue 5 from the TCRdb protein, which is that of a much larger clone; a read error is likely, and the protein shown is the DNA's own translation. The genes are TRDV2 and TRDJ1, with 7 bases matching TRDD3. Trimming took 3 bases from V and 0 from J; bases not matched to a gene: 15. The germline gives CDR1 GEAIGNYY, CDR2 EKD. This CDR3 region has 18 residues. In DNA, the CDR3 is TGTGCCTGTGACGCCGTAACCCTACTGGGGATCAACACCGATAAACTCATCTTT. Translated, it gives CACDAVTLLGINTDKLIF.

V usage is TRDV2 and J usage is TRDJ1; 12 positions match TRDD3. Trimming cost V 3 bases and J 1 base; bases outside gene matches: 17. The CDR3 is 20 residues long. Per germline, CDR1 GEAIGNYY and CDR2 EKD. The CDR3 nucleotides read TGTGCCTGTGACCCCGTGGGGCTTGTACTGGGGGATACTCTCACCGATAAACTCATCTTT. Amino acids: CACDPVGLVLGDTLTDKLIF.

Remarks on this clone: A single base separates this from a much larger clone, so it may be a read error. V usage is TRDV2 and J usage is TRDJ1; D might be TRDD3 (6 bases). Germline lookup yields CDR1 GEAIGNYY and CDR2 EKD. V shed 0 bases and J shed 0 bases, with 28 bases lying between them. This CDR3 comprises 21 residues. The CDR3 DNA sequence: TGTGCCTGTGACACCCTCTCTCCTCCTGCGTTGGGGGGAGAGTACACCGATAAACTCATCTTT. Residues: CACDTLSPPALGGEYTDKLIF.

This clone turned up a few times. This is likely an artifact of a read error, given a far larger clone one base away. Other DNA sequences in this sample translate to the same CDR3. V gene TRDV2 combines with J gene TRDJ1; 11 bases align to TRDD3. The CDR3 runs to 18 residues. Germline assignment: CDR1 GEAIGNYY and CDR2 EKD. The CDR3 protein is CACDTVVGDTRGSDKLIF. The CDR3 DNA sequence: TGTGCCTGTGACACCGTCGTGGGGGATACGAGGGGGTCCGATAAGCTCATCTTT.

Concerning this clone itself: With only one base between it and a far larger clone, this is likely a read error. The rearrangement joins TRDV2 to TRDJ1; D unclear. Germline V gene data show CDR1 as GEAIGNYY and CDR2 as EKD. The CDR3 length is 15 residues. CDR3: CACDPVVRRVDKPIF. In DNA form, the CDR3 reads TGTGCCTGTGACCCGGTAGTTCGACGCGTCGATAAACCCATCTTT.

This clone is deemed medium-sized (0.01 to 0.1%). The gene calls are TRDV2 and TRDJ1; TRDD3 agrees at 8 bases. V trimming: 6 bases; J trimming: 4 bases; junction bases outside the gene matches: 12. CDR1 and CDR2 (germline): GEAIGNYY, EKD. CDR3 length: 15 amino acids. CDR3 protein: CACCSLLGGGDKLIF. The CDR3 DNA reads as TGTGCCTGTTGCTCCCTACTGGGGGGGGGCGATAAACTCATCTTT.

This clone was counted a few times. The CDR3 DNA sequence: TGTGCCTGTGACAGCGTAGGTACTGGGGGATACCCCTTTAACACCGATAAACTCATCTTT. It specifies CACDSVGTGGYPFNTDKLIF. The chain links TRDV2 to TRDJ1; 12 nucleotides align to TRDD3. CDR1 and CDR2 from the germline V gene are GEAIGNYY and EKD. The CDR3 is made up of 20 amino acids. The junction had 15 bases not matched to a gene; V was cut back by 2 bases and J by 0 bases.

This clone is medium-sized (0.01 to 0.1%) in the sample. This rearrangement joins TRDV2 to TRDJ1, with 7 bases matching TRDD3. V lost 5 bases to trimming and J lost 0 bases; unmatched junction nucleotides: 5. The CDR3 is 14 residues long. CDR1 is GEAIGNYY, CDR2 EKD, per germline. Written as DNA, the CDR3 is TGTGCCTGTGTCCCGCTGGGGGACACCGATAAACTCATCTTT. It codes for CACVPLGDTDKLIF.

A remark on this clone: A far larger clone is off by one base, so a read error is likely. Other DNA sequences within the sample encode an identical CDR3. This sequence joins TRDV2 and TRDJ1, with 11 positions matching TRDD3. The length of the CDR3 is 18 residues. The germline CDR1 and CDR2 sequences are GEAIGNYY and EKD. CDR3: CACDTVSWAGGYSDKLIF. CDR3 nucleotides: TGCGCCTGTGACACCGTTTCCTGGGCTGGGGGATACTCCGATAAACTCATCTTT.